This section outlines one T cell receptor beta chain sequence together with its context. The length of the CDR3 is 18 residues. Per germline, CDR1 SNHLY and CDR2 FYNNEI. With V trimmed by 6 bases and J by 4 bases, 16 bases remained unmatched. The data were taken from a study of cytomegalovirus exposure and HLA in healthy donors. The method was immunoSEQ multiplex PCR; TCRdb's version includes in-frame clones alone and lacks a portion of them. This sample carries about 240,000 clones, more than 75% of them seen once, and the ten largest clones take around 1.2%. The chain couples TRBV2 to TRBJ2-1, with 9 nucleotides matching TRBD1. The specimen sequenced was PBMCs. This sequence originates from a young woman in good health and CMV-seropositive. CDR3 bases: TGTGCCAGCAGCCAAGGACCGGGACAGGGTAAGGAATACAATGAGCAGTTCTTC. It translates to CASSQGPGQGKEYNEQFF.